These 10 T cell receptor beta chains were sequenced from one sample in a study of blood T cell repertoires in COVID-19. Assay: immunoSEQ multiplex PCR; the TCRdb copy retains only in-frame clones and omits some. The table records some 320,000 clones, about 90% of them present only once. Sequencing was done on a sample of peripheral blood. The receptor set was obtained from a woman aged 25 to 45 with COVID-19, enrolled during active disease.

The chain uses TRBV3-1 (or the pseudogene TRBV3-2) and TRBJ2-5; unclear D gene. Germline V gives CDR1 LGHDT, CDR2 YNNKEL (reference sequence). The length of the CDR3 is 11 residues. Trimming cost V 6 bases and J 3 bases, with 5 bases left between them. CDR3 in amino acids: CASRYEETQYF. CDR3 DNA sequence: TGTGCCAGCAGATATGAAGAGACCCAGTACTTC.

The V call is TRBV19, the J call TRBJ2-7; D might be TRBD1 (5 bases). CDR3 length: 13 amino acids. The ends were cut back, 3 bases at V and 5 bases at J, with 11 bases in the middle. The germline V gene has CDR1 LNHDA and CDR2 SQIVND (reference sequence). CDR3 nucleotide sequence: TGTGCCAGTAGTATCGCAGGGCGCCACGAGCAGTACTTC. The encoded protein is CASSIAGRHEQYF. The full variable domain, rest sourced from reference TRBV19 and TRBJ2-7, is DGGITQSPKYLFRKEGQNVTLSCEQNLNHDAMYWYRQDPGQGLRLIYYSQIVNDFQKGDIAEGYSVSREKKESFPLTVTSAQKNPTAFYLCASSIAGRHEQYFGPGTRLTVT.

To note about this clone: The same CDR3 also results from other DNA sequences found in this sample. This CDR3 reads CASSESGGSYNEQFF. The CDR3 coding sequence is TGCGCCAGCAGTGAGTCTGGAGGGTCTTACAATGAGCAGTTCTTC. This chain links TRBV10-2 with TRBJ2-1; a possible D gene is TRBD2 (6 bases). The germline CDR1 and CDR2 sequences are WSHSY and SAAADI. The CDR3 has 15 residues. V gave up 0 bases and J gave up 4 bases, with 10 bases separating them.

The chain recombines TRBV19 with TRBJ1-2, with 7 bases matching TRBD1. The CDR3 contains 12 residues. The germline CDR1 and CDR2 sequences are LNHDA and SQIVND (reference sequence). The ends lost 8 bases at V and 8 bases at J; junction bases unmatched: 8. The CDR3 coding sequence is TGTGCCAGTCGAGGACAGGCAGGGGGCTACACCTTC. Translated: CASRGQAGGYTF.

This chain links TRBV30 with TRBJ2-1, with 10 bases identical to TRBD2. The CDR3 consists of 14 residues. Trimming at V came to 1 base and at J to 13 bases, leaving 10 bases not matched to a gene. The germline CDR1 and CDR2 sequences are GTSNPN and SVGIG (reference sequence). The CDR3 protein is CAWSALAGLHGQFF. CDR3 nucleotides: TGTGCCTGGAGTGCACTAGCGGGGCTCCACGGCCAGTTCTTC.

The chain carries TRBV25-1 and TRBJ2-3; 7 bases fit TRBD2. Losses at the gene ends were 1 base for V and 4 bases for J; bases not matched to a gene: 5. Germline CDR1 is MGHDK and CDR2 is SYGVNS. The CDR3 runs to 15 residues. The CDR3 nucleotides read TGTGCCAGCAGTGAATCGGGGGGAGGCCCAGATACGCAGTATTTT. This codes for CASSESGGGPDTQYF.

The V call is TRBV6-5, the J call TRBJ1-5, with TRBD1 matching over 7 bases. With 8 bases clipped from V and 0 bases from J, the junction kept 7 bases outside the gene matches. CDR1 and CDR2 from the germline V gene are MNHEY and SVGAGI. CDR3 size: 15 residues. The CDR3 spells CASRRDRNSNQPQHF. The CDR3 region has the DNA TGTGCCAGCCGCCGGGACAGAAATAGCAATCAGCCCCAGCATTTT.

This rearrangement joins TRBV14 to TRBJ2-7, with 9 bases lining up with TRBD2. V shed 1 base, J shed 3 bases, and the junction held 4 bases outside the gene matches. This CDR3 has 15 amino acids. The germline gives CDR1 SGHDN, CDR2 FVKESK. CDR3 amino acids: CASSQGLAGRYEQYF. The CDR3 coding sequence is TGTGCCAGCAGCCAAGGGCTAGCGGGGCGCTACGAGCAGTACTTC.

The chain carries TRBV9 and TRBJ2-5; 7 positions agree with TRBD2. Germline CDR1 SGDLS, CDR2 YYNGEE. This CDR3 contains 15 residues. J gave up 3 bases and V 3 bases, and 8 bases lay outside the gene matches. The CDR3 sequence is CASSARGDVKETQYF. The CDR3 region has the DNA TGTGCCAGCAGCGCACGGGGGGACGTTAAAGAGACCCAGTACTTC.

The chain combines TRBV10-3 with TRBJ2-1, with D hard to call. Trimming stripped 8 bases from V and 6 bases from J, with 17 bases between. The CDR3 is made up of 14 amino acids. Germline V gene data show CDR1 as ENHRY and CDR2 as SYGVKD. CDR3 sequence: CAIRKVQEGNEQFF. CDR3 coding DNA: TGTGCCATCCGGAAGGTCCAGGAAGGCAATGAGCAGTTCTTC.